This record covers a single TCR beta chain. This clone appeared once. No cognate antigen has been identified for it. No much larger clone is present one base from it, and per-base qualities are unavailable. The data originate from a study of Ad26.COV2.S vaccination and SARS-CoV-2 variants (dated by TCRdb to 2020 to 2023). Broadly, across the study: Vaccine-arm donors came from COV1001, a multicentre, randomized, double-blind, placebo-controlled phase I-IIa trial of Ad26.COV2.S in healthy adults. Ad26.COV2.S was administered intramuscularly at 5 x 10^10 or 1 x 10^11 viral particles, either as a single shot or as two shots given 56 days apart. Sequencing of the TCRbeta repertoire served to evaluate the specificity and breadth of SARS-CoV-2-reactive T cell receptors following Ad26.COV2.S vaccination. The TCR-sequenced set comprised about 30 samples: around 20 Ad26.COV2.S vaccine recipients, 5 placebo recipients and 8 SARS-CoV-2 convalescent individuals. Participants in the trial were split at random into five groups of five each, receiving low-dose or high-dose Ad26.COV2.S once or twice, or else placebo on both occasions. Investigators remained blinded to trial group allocation during experiments and outcome assessment. The paper as a whole reports these results and caveats: The authors noted that total T cell responses may have been underestimated by the TCR breadth and depth analyses. After vaccination, spike-specific CD8+ and CD4+ T cell responses were reported to show substantial breadth. Spike-specific TCR breadth was higher in Ad26.COV2.S recipients than in placebo recipients (P = 0.0014). The study was not powered to compare responses between vaccine doses or regimens. Non-spike TCR breadth was comparable between vaccine and placebo recipients, consistent with the vaccine containing only spike.

The CDR3 starts with the cysteine, ends with the phenylalanine, and has 16 residues. The DNA shown is the 48-base CDR3, in frame from base 1. Trimming removed 4 bases from V and 9 bases from J, leaving 23 bases between the germline ends. CDR1 and CDR2 are drawn from the germline V gene: SGDLS, YYNGEE. The immunoSEQ Assay was used to sequence TCRbeta CDR3 regions. After extraction, genomic DNA underwent amplification by bias-controlled multiplex PCR, followed by high-throughput sequencing. In the source study's methods: To quantify the absolute abundance of every unique TCRbeta CDR3 region, sequences were collapsed and filtered. Usable DNA was measured by amplifying reference genes present in all nucleated cells, and TCRbeta template counts were normalized to that usable DNA to estimate T cell fraction. Repertoire TCRs were annotated as SARS-CoV-2-specific when V gene, CDR3 amino acid sequence and J gene were exactly matched to a known reactive TCR set. MIRA supplied the reference SARS-CoV-2 TCR set, which was filtered for enrichment in COVID-19-positive ImmuneCODE repertoires so that public or cross-reactive TCRs were removed. Drawing on the MIRA antigens, annotated TCRs were analysed further at the level of specific ORF or position within ORF. Breadth was defined as the number of annotated unique rearrangements divided by the total number of unique productive rearrangements, and depth was defined as the summed frequency of the annotated unique rearrangements. Two-sided Wilcoxon rank-sum tests were applied when comparing TCR breadth between groups. As stored in TCRdb, this immuneACCESS dataset retains in-frame rearrangements with V and J assigned. A fraction of the clones does not appear; measured against another copy, unresolved V genes explain less than half of the discrepancy, and the remainder lacks a known reason. The V and J calls and the clone size are those of that table, but D and trimming were determined from the DNA. Here the sample has 300,000 to 400,000 clones; about 86% occur a single time. The ten largest clones add up to 1.5% to 2.5% of the sample.

This sample's treatment or condition label indicates: some 20 received Ad26.COV2.S at low or high dose, single or two shots; about 5 received placebo; per-sample allocation not given. Repertoires of vaccine and placebo recipients were sequenced from samples collected on day 63 after the first injection. Cohort 1b enrolled around 24 adults aged 18-55 years at a single site in Boston, USA, between 29 July and 7 August 2020. As a vaccine, Ad26.COV2.S was a replication-incompetent adenovirus type 26 vector that expressed a prefusion-stabilized SARS-CoV-2 spike protein derived from the original Wuhan strain.

This TCR was recovered from a person between 18 and 59 years old who received the Ad26.COV2.S COVID-19 vaccine or a placebo. Specimen: peripheral blood, collected in a trial of Ad26.COV2.S vaccine versus placebo. The rearranged chain carries TRBV9 and TRBJ2-1; the D gene is possibly TRBD2, with 6 bases matching. The nucleotide sequence is TGTGCCAGCAGCCGACCCGCGGGATACGCCAAGAGTGAGCAGTTCTTC. It codes for CASSRPAGYAKSEQFF. Joined to the reference TRBV9 and TRBJ2-1 proteins, this CDR3 gives the full variable domain: DSGVTQTPKHLITATGQRVTLRCSPRSGDLSVYWYQQSLDQGLQFLIQYYNGEERAKGNILERFSAQQFPDLHSELNLSSLELGDSALYFCASSRPAGYAKSEQFFGPGTRLTVL.